One and the same sample provided the 27 T cell receptor beta chains below, sequenced in a study of T cell clonality in common variable immunodeficiency (dated by TCRdb to between 2015 and 2017). The method was the immunoSEQ multiplex PCR assay. TCRdb obtained this table from immuneACCESS and retained in-frame rearrangements with V and J assigned. These tables miss some clones; where compared with another copy, unresolved V genes account for less than half of the shortfall, and the remainder is unexplained. For this sample, roughly 70,000 clones appear and none is a singleton. The ten biggest clones cover about 1.8% of the sample. Sequenced: peripheral blood mononuclear cells. Receptors were obtained from a person aged 18 to 75 in good health.

This clone has at least ten counts. The read comes to an end 3 residues before the CDR3 does, leaving the germline J gene to fill in the end. The gene calls are TRBV29-1 and TRBJ2-7; TRBD1 is a possible D gene (7 bases). There are 12 residues in the CDR3. The germline V gene has CDR1 SQVTM and CDR2 ANQGSEA. Deletions cut 4 bases from V and 5 bases from J, with 12 bases between. The sequenced CDR3 bases are TGCAGCGTTGCCAGGGGGGTCCACGAG. The encoded protein is CSVARGVHE. The complete CDR3 protein is CSVARGVHEQYF.

Ten or more counts support this clone. The CDR3 goes on 3 residues after the read ends, and that part is filled in from the germline J gene. The chain is built from TRBV6-4 and TRBJ2-3; D perhaps matches TRBD1 (6 bases). The CDR3 runs 13 residues. Trimming left V 3 bases short and J 4 bases short, with 8 bases between. The V gene's germline CDR1 is MRHNA and CDR2 SNTAGT. The CDR3 bases that were read are TGTGCCAGCAGTGAACAGGGCCCAGATACG. Encoded protein: CASSEQGPDT. The entire CDR3 protein reads CASSEQGPDTQYF.

This clone has ten or more counts. With the read ending 3 residues before the CDR3 end, the germline J gene is used to fill in that end. The chain links TRBV18 to TRBJ2-1, with D unclear. The CDR3 extends over 14 amino acids. V dropped 1 base and J dropped 8 bases, with 12 bases sitting between them. CDR1 is KGHSH and CDR2 is LQKENI in the germline V gene. Partial CDR3 DNA: TGTGCCAGCTCACCACTGAACAGTTTGGATGAG. It translates to CASSPLNSLDE. The full CDR3 protein reads CASSPLNSLDEQFF.

This clone was seen many times. The CDR3 end lies 3 residues beyond the end of the read and is filled in from the germline J gene. V is TRBV5-5 and J is TRBJ1-5, with 7 bases identical to TRBD1. The CDR3 runs to 15 residues. Germline CDR1 SGHKS, CDR2 YYEKEE (reference sequence). The trim removed 4 bases at V and 1 base at J, leaving 5 bases unmatched. The covered CDR3 bases are TGTGCCAGCAGCCCGACAGGGATAAGCAATCAGCCC. Translation: CASSPTGISNQP. The full CDR3 reads CASSPTGISNQPQHF.

This clone has ten or more counts. This CDR3 reads CASSLSLLAPTGGYTF. CDR3 bases read: TGTGCCAGCAGCTTGTCTTTACTGGCGCCGACGGGTGGC. The chain employs TRBV5-4 and TRBJ1-2, with D hard to call. The CDR3 end lies 3 residues beyond the end of the read and is filled in from the germline J gene. Looked up from germline, CDR1 is SGHNT and CDR2 is YYREEE (reference sequence). The CDR3 loop spans 16 amino acids. Trimming pared 1 base from V and 7 bases from J, leaving 20 bases between. Full variable domain (rest looked up from reference TRBV5-4 and TRBJ1-2): ETGVTQSPTHLIKTRGQQVTLRCSSQSGHNTVSWYQQALGQGPQFIFQYYREEENGRGNFPPRFSGLQFPNYSSELNVNALELDDSALYLCASSLSLLAPTGGYTFGSGTRLTVV.

This clone was counted at least ten times. The read is 3 residues too short to cover the CDR3 end, so that end is filled in from the germline J gene. This chain joins TRBV6-2 or TRBV6-3 and TRBJ2-7; 7 nucleotides align to TRBD2. The CDR3 extends over 15 amino acids. The ends lost 4 bases at V and 2 bases at J; junction bases unmatched: 8. Germline values: CDR1 MNHEY, CDR2 SVGEGT. The covered CDR3 bases are TGTGCCAGCAGTTCCCCGTCTAGCGGTACCTACGAG. It codes for CASSSPSSGTYE. The entire CDR3 protein is CASSSPSSGTYEQYF.

This clone was observed many times. The read ends 3 residues early relative to the CDR3; the germline J gene fills the gap. The chain is built from TRBV5-6 and TRBJ2-1, with 7 bases lining up with TRBD1. The CDR3 has 15 amino acids. Per germline, CDR1 SGHDT and CDR2 YYEEEE. The ends lost 0 bases at V and 8 bases at J; junction bases unmatched: 8. The CDR3 region is CASSLVPTGVDEQFF. CDR3 DNA, as far as it was read: TGTGCCAGCAGCTTGGTCCCCACAGGGGTCGATGAG.

At least ten counts were recorded for this clone. The CDR3 end is not reached by the read, which stops 3 residues before it; the germline J gene fills it in. This rearrangement joins TRBV6-2 or TRBV6-3 to TRBJ2-7, with TRBD1 matching 8 bases. V gave up 7 bases and J gave up 4 bases; unmatched junction bases: 9. Germline CDR1 and CDR2: MNHEY and SVGEGT. This CDR3 has 14 residues. CDR3 DNA (partial): TGTGCCAGCAAGGGGCCAGGGGGCTCTTACGAG. Residues: CASKGPGGSYE. The full CDR3 is CASKGPGGSYEQYF.

At least ten counts were recorded for this clone. The read terminates 3 residues before the CDR3 end, so the remaining end is supplied by the germline J gene. The gene calls are TRBV5-4 and TRBJ2-7, with D possibly TRBD2 on 6 matching bases. The CDR3 length is 15 residues. Germline assignment: CDR1 SGHNT and CDR2 YYREEE (reference sequence). Trimming cost V 0 bases and J 2 bases, with 12 bases left between them. The CDR3 loop is CASSLEASATYEQYF. CDR3 DNA, as far as it was read: TGTGCCAGCAGCTTGGAGGCTAGCGCAACCTACGAG.

This clone was observed a few times. From the germline J gene comes the end of the CDR3, since the read stops 3 residues before it. The V and J genes are TRBV5-1 and TRBJ2-7; D may be TRBD2 (6 bases). This CDR3 comprises 17 residues. Trimming pared 1 base from V and 0 bases from J, leaving 17 bases between. Germline V gives CDR1 SGHRS, CDR2 YFSETQ. CDR3 DNA (partial): TGCGCCAGCAGCTTGAGGGGTCGGAGGGAGACCTCCTACGAG. The encoded protein is CASSLRGRRETSYE. The entire CDR3 protein is CASSLRGRRETSYEQYF.

This clone occurred many times. Coverage ceases 3 residues before the CDR3 finishes, and the germline J gene fills in the end. J is TRBJ1-5 and V is TRBV19; 8 nucleotides align to TRBD1. CDR1 is LNHDA, CDR2 SQIVND, per germline (reference sequence). The CDR3 runs 13 residues. Losses at the gene ends were 7 bases for V and 6 bases for J; bases not matched to a gene: 5. The sequenced CDR3 bases are TGTGCCAGTATTGGGACAGGAGGTCAGCCC. This sequence encodes CASIGTGGQP. The full CDR3 protein reads CASIGTGGQPQHF.

This clone was counted ten times or more. With the read ending 3 residues before the CDR3 end, the germline J gene is used to fill in that end. The rearrangement links TRBV20-1 to TRBJ1-4; D possibly corresponds to TRBD1 (5 bases). V gave up 3 bases and J gave up 7 bases, with 15 bases separating them. The CDR3 spans 14 residues. Germline V gene lookup returns CDR1 DFQATT and CDR2 SNEGSKA (reference sequence). The sequenced CDR3 bases are TGCAGTGCTAGGGGGGGAGGGGTGGGTGAAAAA. This encodes CSARGGGVGEK. The whole CDR3 is CSARGGGVGEKLFF.

This clone has ten or more counts. The read ends 3 residues shy of where the CDR3 ends; the end is completed using the germline J gene. The V call is TRBV2, the J call TRBJ1-1; unclear D gene. Germline CDR1 reads SNHLY; CDR2 reads FYNNEI. There are 13 residues in the CDR3. V was cut by 8 bases and J by 0 bases, with 10 bases left in between. CDR3 bases read: TGTGCCAGCGTGCAGGTCATGAACACTGAA. Translation gives CASVQVMNTE. From start to end, the CDR3 is CASVQVMNTEAFF.

The table lists this clone with many counts. The read is 3 residues too short to cover the CDR3 end, so that end is filled in from the germline J gene. The V call is TRBV6-1, the J call TRBJ2-3; maybe TRBD1 (6 bases). The CDR3 totals 15 residues. Germline CDR1 is MNHNS and CDR2 is SASEGT. The CDR3: CASSEGWGQQITQYF. The sequenced CDR3 bases are TGTGCCAGCAGTGAAGGCTGGGGGCAACAGATCACG.

This clone has a count of ten or more. The CDR3 goes on 3 residues after the read ends, and that part is filled in from the germline J gene. The chain has TRBV7-3 and TRBJ2-1; tentative D call: TRBD1 (7 bases). The CDR3 loop spans 16 amino acids. Trimming took 5 bases from V and 5 from J, leaving 19 bases between them. Germline assignment: CDR1 SGHTA and CDR2 FQGTGA. The CDR3 DNA, read in part, is TGTGCCAGCAGCCCCCAAGGCGGGACAGTGCACAATGAG. It yields the protein CASSPQGGTVHNE. In full, the CDR3 reads CASSPQGGTVHNEQFF.

The table lists this clone with many counts. The read comes to an end 3 residues before the CDR3 does, leaving the germline J gene to fill in the end. This chain uses TRBV11-2 with TRBJ2-7; D not resolved. V was pared by 4 bases and J by 3 bases, with 4 bases between. CDR3 length: 11 residues. The germline V gene encodes CDR1 SGHAT and CDR2 FQNNGV. CDR3 DNA, as far as it was read: TGTGCCAGCAGCTCGGGCTACGAG. It yields the protein CASSSGYE. The full-length CDR3 reads as CASSSGYEQYF.

This clone has ten or more counts. Read data end 3 residues before the CDR3 end; the end is taken from the germline J gene. V usage is TRBV5-1 and J usage is TRBJ2-1, with TRBD2 matching over 10 bases. V gave up 4 bases and J gave up 3 bases; unmatched junction bases: 4. The CDR3 has 15 residues. Germline CDR1 is SGHRS and CDR2 is YFSETQ. CDR3 sequence: CASSPSGSFYNEQFF. The sequenced CDR3 bases are TGCGCCAGCAGCCCTAGCGGGAGCTTCTACAATGAG.

The sample holds many counts of this clone. The CDR3 protein is CASSSQDHEQFF. The DNA read from the CDR3 is TGTGCCAGCAGCTCACAGGACCATGAG. The chain recombines TRBV5-4 with TRBJ2-1; tentative D call: TRBD1 (5 bases). The read is 3 residues too short to cover the CDR3 end, so that end is filled in from the germline J gene. Germline values: CDR1 SGHNT, CDR2 YYREEE (reference sequence). V gave up 3 bases and J gave up 8 bases, with 9 bases separating them. The CDR3 consists of 12 residues.

This clone was counted at least ten times. A read error may account for a junction end that differs from germline. With the read ending 3 residues before the CDR3 end, the germline J gene is used to fill in that end. V gene TRBV5-1 combines with J gene TRBJ1-2; 7 bases line up with TRBD1. This CDR3 spans 16 amino acids. Germline assignment: CDR1 SGHRS and CDR2 YFSETQ. CDR3 sequence: CASSLDDSPLQGGYTF. CDR3 bases read: TGCGCCAGCAGTTTGGATGACAGCCCGTTACAGGGGGGC.

This clone was found many times. The read ends 3 residues shy of where the CDR3 ends; the end is completed using the germline J gene. The chain couples TRBV11-3 to TRBJ2-2; possibly TRBD1 for D (7 bases). V was shortened by 5 bases and J by 6 bases, with 13 bases between the two germline ends. This CDR3 spans 14 amino acids. Germline V CDR1 and CDR2: SGHNT, YENEEA. CDR3 bases read: TGTGCCAGCAGCCCCAGCAGGGGGGCCGGGGAG. It encodes CASSPSRGAGE. The entire CDR3 protein reads CASSPSRGAGELFF.

This clone was counted many times. The read terminates 3 residues ahead of where the CDR3 ends, so the germline J gene completes it. The rearrangement joins TRBV15 to TRBJ2-1, with D unclear. In germline, CDR1 is LNHNV, CDR2 YYDKDF (reference sequence). V gave up 4 bases and J gave up 1 base, with 11 bases separating them. The CDR3 runs to 15 residues. Incomplete CDR3 DNA: TGTGCCACCAGCACTGGAAGCGCTTCCTACAATGAG. Amino acid sequence: CATSTGSASYNE. The CDR3 reads in full as CATSTGSASYNEQFF.

This clone was detected ten times or more. The read ends 3 residues shy of where the CDR3 ends; the end is completed using the germline J gene. The J gene is TRBJ1-3, the V gene TRBV13, with 8 bases lining up with TRBD1. V was clipped by 2 bases and J by 1 base; unmatched bases: 4. The CDR3 runs to 16 residues. Germline CDR1 reads PRHDT; CDR2 reads FYEKMQ (reference sequence). Partial CDR3 DNA: TGTGCCAGCAGCTTAAGACAGGGGAGGTCTGGAAACACC. It is translated as CASSLRQGRSGNT. The entire CDR3 reads CASSLRQGRSGNTIYF. Full variable domain (missing parts from reference TRBV13 and TRBJ1-3): AAGVIQSPRHLIKEKRETATLKCYPIPRHDTVYWYQQGPGQDPQFLISFYEKMQSDKGSIPDRFSAQQFSDYHSELNMSSLELGDSALYFCASSLRQGRSGNTIYFGEGSWLTVV.

This clone was counted at least ten times. The read comes to an end 3 residues before the CDR3 does, leaving the germline J gene to fill in the end. This chain uses TRBV5-4 with TRBJ2-2; TRBD1 is a possible D gene (6 bases). This CDR3 region has 16 residues. V was pared by 0 bases and J by 6 bases, with 15 bases between. Per germline, CDR1 SGHNT and CDR2 YYREEE (reference sequence). CDR3 protein: CASSLGTGSMAGELFF. The DNA read from the CDR3 is TGTGCCAGCAGCTTGGGCACAGGGTCCATGGCCGGGGAG.

This clone was counted at least ten times. The CDR3 end lies 3 residues beyond the end of the read and is filled in from the germline J gene. V usage is TRBV2 and J usage is TRBJ2-5, with D perhaps TRBD2 (5 bases). Trimming took off 4 bases at V and 5 bases at J, with 11 bases between the two ends. This CDR3 is built from 13 residues. The germline V gene encodes CDR1 SNHLY and CDR2 FYNNEI. CDR3: CASSVSAWETQYF. The covered CDR3 bases are TGTGCCAGCAGTGTTAGCGCGTGGGAGACC.

This clone was counted ten times or more. The CDR3 sequence: CASRDRADSPLHF. CDR3 DNA (partial): TGTGCCAGCAGGGACAGGGCTGATTCACCC. V is TRBV28 and J is TRBJ1-6; 8 bases fit TRBD1. The read ends 3 residues early relative to the CDR3; the germline J gene fills the gap. The junction had 3 bases not matched to a gene; V was cut back by 6 bases and J by 8 bases. The CDR3 loop spans 13 amino acids. Germline V gene data show CDR1 as MDHEN and CDR2 as SYDVKM.

This clone was counted ten times or more. The read terminates 3 residues ahead of where the CDR3 ends, so the germline J gene completes it. The V and J genes are TRBV7-9 and TRBJ1-1, with D possibly TRBD1 on 5 matching bases. The CDR3 totals 14 residues. V lost 3 bases and J lost 1, with 9 bases in between. Germline V gene lookup returns CDR1 SEHNR and CDR2 FQNEAQ (reference sequence). CDR3 sequence: CASSFNQGNTEAFF. The DNA read from the CDR3 is TGTGCCAGCAGCTTTAATCAGGGGAACACTGAA.

This clone occurred many times. The read comes to an end 3 residues before the CDR3 does, leaving the germline J gene to fill in the end. The chain combines TRBV19 with TRBJ1-1; 7 bases map to TRBD1. V lost 4 bases and J lost 0; bases outside the gene matches: 2. Germline V CDR1 and CDR2: LNHDA, SQIVND (reference sequence). The CDR3 runs 14 residues. The CDR3 DNA, read in part, is TGTGCCAGTAGTACTCAGGGGGTGAACACTGAA. It yields the protein CASSTQGVNTE. The whole CDR3 reads CASSTQGVNTEAFF.